The clone carrying this T cell receptor (beta chain) was recorded many times. TCRdb ran MiXCR on the RT-PCR reads and lists one entry per CDR3 protein. The data hold about 530,000 distinct CDR3 sequences, with over 10% observed a single time. This sample was included in a study of response to subunit inactivated influenza vaccine. Sequencing used PBMCs from blood, obtained about 40 days after vaccination. This TCR was sampled from a man in his forties or fifties who received an inactivated influenza vaccine.

In DNA, the CDR3 is TGTGCCATCAGTGACGGACAGGGAAAAGTTAACTATGGCTACACCTTC. It yields the protein CAISDGQGKVNYGYTF. J is TRBJ1-2 and V is TRBV10-3; TRBD1 aligns across 8 bases. V was clipped by 3 bases and J by 1 base; unmatched bases: 7. CDR1 ENHRY and CDR2 SYGVKD come from the germline V gene. This CDR3 spans 16 amino acids.